The 10 T cell receptor beta chains reported below all come from one sample, sequenced in a study of shared clonotypes between healthy human individuals. Assay: immunoSEQ multiplex PCR; the TCRdb copy retains only in-frame clones and omits some. The data show around 350,000 clones, 70% to 75% seen once. Sequences were obtained from memory CD4+ T cells sorted from blood. Subset: CD45RA-negative fraction. All receptors come from a man aged 25-45 years in good health.

The chain carries TRBV10-3 and TRBJ2-7; D ambiguous. V lost 3 bases and J lost 0, with 18 bases in between. This CDR3 region has 17 residues. Per germline, CDR1 ENHRY and CDR2 SYGVKD. The CDR3 loop reads CAISDRVPGHTSYEQYF. Written as DNA, the CDR3 is TGTGCCATCAGTGACCGCGTCCCCGGTCATACCTCCTACGAGCAGTACTTC.

This clone was picked up a small number of times. V and J are TRBV19 and TRBJ2-1; D might be TRBD2 (5 bases). The CDR3 consists of 13 residues. Trimming cost V 6 bases and J 4 bases, with 10 bases left between them. Germline CDR1 is LNHDA and CDR2 is SQIVND (reference sequence). The DNA for the CDR3 is TGTGCCAGTAGCGGGAATTTTTACAATGAGCAGTTCTTC. This translates into CASSGNFYNEQFF.

The CDR3 spells CASRKGGLGTDTQYF. CDR3 nucleotide sequence: TGTGCCAGCAGAAAAGGGGGCCTGGGCACAGATACGCAGTATTTT. This chain uses TRBV6-6 with TRBJ2-3; TRBD1 agrees at 7 bases. The CDR3 covers 15 residues. With V trimmed by 6 bases and J by 1 base, 7 bases remained unmatched. CDR1 is MNHNY and CDR2 is SVGAGI in the germline V gene (reference sequence).

The rearrangement links TRBV4-3 to TRBJ1-3; D not resolved. Germline V gene data show CDR1 as LGHNA and CDR2 as YSLEER. Trimming removed 3 bases at V and 2 bases at J, with 8 bases between. This CDR3 contains 14 residues. In DNA, the CDR3 is TGCGCCAGCAGCCAGAGAGACACTGGAAACACCATATATTTT. Translating gives CASSQRDTGNTIYF.

The chain links TRBV5-1 to TRBJ2-3; 10 positions agree with TRBD2. In germline, CDR1 is SGHRS, CDR2 YFSETQ. The CDR3 covers 14 residues. V dropped 2 bases and J dropped 5; count of bases not matched to a gene: 2. DNA of the CDR3: TGCGCCAGCAGCTTAAGCGGGAGGGGAGATACGCAGTATTTT. This encodes CASSLSGRGDTQYF.

The V gene is TRBV19, the J gene TRBJ2-1, with a weak D call TRBD2 (5 bases). Germline V CDR1 and CDR2: LNHDA, SQIVND (reference sequence). V dropped 2 bases and J dropped 6 bases, with 11 bases sitting between them. The CDR3 runs to 14 residues. The CDR3 sequence: CASSILEGLNEQFF. DNA for the CDR3: TGTGCCAGTAGTATACTCGAGGGTCTCAATGAGCAGTTCTTC.

The rearrangement uses TRBV20-1 and TRBJ2-1; the D is unclear. CDR1 is DFQATT and CDR2 is SNEGSKA in the germline V gene (reference sequence). The CDR3 loop spans 11 amino acids. V shed 3 bases and J shed 10 bases, with 10 bases lying between them. CDR3 nucleotide sequence: TGCAGTGCTAGGATCCTTCGGGAGCAGTTCTTC. Translating gives CSARILREQFF.

The chain recombines TRBV21-1 with TRBJ2-3; TRBD1 is taken as the D call from the table, unchecked against the DNA. TRBV21-1 is shown as a pseudogene. CDR3 length: 13 residues. This CDR3 is CASTTVMQDTQYF. DNA for the CDR3: TGTGCCAGCACTACAGTCATGCAAGATACGCAGTATTTT.

This chain uses TRBV5-4 with TRBJ2-2, with 10 bases lining up with TRBD2. The junction had 7 bases not matched to a gene; V was cut back by 0 bases and J by 5 bases. The V gene's germline CDR1 is SGHNT and CDR2 YYREEE (reference sequence). The CDR3 extends over 17 amino acids. CDR3 sequence (DNA): TGTGCCAGCAGCTTGGGGGTCAGAGCGGGAGGGACCGGGGAGCTGTTTTTT. This sequence encodes CASSLGVRAGGTGELFF.

This rearrangement joins TRBV29-1 to TRBJ2-3; D is unclear. Germline CDR1 SQVTM, CDR2 ANQGSEA. The CDR3 consists of 13 residues. Trimming stripped 5 bases from V and 0 bases from J, with 9 bases between. The CDR3 DNA follows: TGCAGCGTTTCCACCACTAGCACAGATACGCAGTATTTT. Amino acid sequence: CSVSTTSTDTQYF.